What follows is one TCR beta chain and its context. The data derive from a study of blood T cell repertoires in COVID-19. Study summary: Sites in the United States, Italy and Spain provided acute and convalescent COVID-19 samples. The cDNA or gDNA used as material had been derived from T cells, B-cell-depleted T cells, or PBMCs.

The authors' processing: Reference gene primer amplification gave estimated nucleated cell counts. TCRdb's copy holds only in-frame clones and misses some; the assay was immunoSEQ multiplex PCR. V and J calls and clone size come straight from that table; D and trimming were deduced from the DNA. The sample yields 250,000 to 300,000 clones, approximately 85% seen once. Material for sequencing was peripheral blood. The TCR was taken from a man aged 50 to 60 with active or convalescent COVID-19.

For the CDR3, the DNA is TGTGCCTGGAGTGTACTAGCGGGAACCTACGAGCAGTACTTC. Residues: CAWSVLAGTYEQYF. The chain combines TRBV30 with TRBJ2-7; 10 nucleotides line up with TRBD2. V lost 0 bases to trimming and J lost 2 bases; unmatched junction nucleotides: 1. Germline-derived CDR1 and CDR2 are GTSNPN and SVGIG (reference sequence). The CDR3 extends over 14 amino acids.